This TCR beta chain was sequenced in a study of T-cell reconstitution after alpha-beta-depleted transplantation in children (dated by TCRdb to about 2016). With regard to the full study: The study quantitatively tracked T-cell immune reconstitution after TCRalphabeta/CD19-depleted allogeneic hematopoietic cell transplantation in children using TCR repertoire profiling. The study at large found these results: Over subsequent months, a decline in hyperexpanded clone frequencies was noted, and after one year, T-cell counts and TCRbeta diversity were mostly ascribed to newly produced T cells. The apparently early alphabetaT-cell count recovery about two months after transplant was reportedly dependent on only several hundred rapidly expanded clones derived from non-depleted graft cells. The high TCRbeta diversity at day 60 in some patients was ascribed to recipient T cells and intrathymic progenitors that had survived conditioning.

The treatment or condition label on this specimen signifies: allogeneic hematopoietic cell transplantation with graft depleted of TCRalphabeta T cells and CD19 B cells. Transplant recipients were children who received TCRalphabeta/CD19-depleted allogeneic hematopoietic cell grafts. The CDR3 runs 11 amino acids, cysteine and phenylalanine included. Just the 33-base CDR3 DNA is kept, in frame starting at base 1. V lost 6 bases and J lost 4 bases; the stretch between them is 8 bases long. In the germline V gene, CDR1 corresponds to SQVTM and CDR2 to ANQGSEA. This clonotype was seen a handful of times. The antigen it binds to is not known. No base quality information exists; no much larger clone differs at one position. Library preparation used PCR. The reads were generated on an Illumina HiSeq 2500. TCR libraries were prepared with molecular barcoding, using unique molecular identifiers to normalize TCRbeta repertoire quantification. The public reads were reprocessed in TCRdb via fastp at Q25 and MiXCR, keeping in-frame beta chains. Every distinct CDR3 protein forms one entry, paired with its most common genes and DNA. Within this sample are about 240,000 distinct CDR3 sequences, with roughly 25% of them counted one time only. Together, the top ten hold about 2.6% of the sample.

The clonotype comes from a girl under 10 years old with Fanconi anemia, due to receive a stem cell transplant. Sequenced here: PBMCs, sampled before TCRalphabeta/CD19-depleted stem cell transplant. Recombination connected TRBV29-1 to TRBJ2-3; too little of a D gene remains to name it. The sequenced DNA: TGCAGCGTCAAGCCCTCAGATACGCAGTATTTT. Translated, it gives CSVKPSDTQYF.